The T cell receptor (beta chain) under discussion was sequenced for a study of naive and memory T cell subsets. Whole-study results and caveats: Each distinct alpha or beta sequence counts as one clonotype. Naive and memory subsets had different power law exponents for TCR abundance.

To note about this clonotype: Its cognate antigen is unknown.

Separate alpha and beta amplification began at the second PCR step. Two oligonucleotides, mixed equimolar, formed the beta constant-region primer covering TRBC1 and TRBC2. The ligated cDNA underwent four PCR rounds using SP2 and nested alpha and beta constant-region primers. TCRdb reanalysed the UMI-ligation and nested PCR reads using MiXCR and keeps one entry per CDR3 protein. The sample has 120,000 or so distinct CDR3 sequences, approximately 37% seen once. Germline V CDR1 and CDR2: SNHLY, FYNNEI. The CDR3 length is 14 residues. The V end was cut by 6 bases, the J end by 0 bases, with 11 bases between.

The chain combines TRBV2 with TRBJ2-5; TRBD1 is a possible D gene (5 bases). The clonotype was recovered from a human donor in good health. The source material was central memory CD4+ T cells from blood. The CDR3 nucleotides read TGTGCCAGCAGCTTCGACAGCGACCAAGAGACCCAGTACTTC. This translates into CASSFDSDQETQYF. Filled out from reference TRBV2 and TRBJ2-5, the complete variable domain reads EPEVTQTPSHQVTQMGQEVILRCVPISNHLYFYWYRQILGQKVEFLVSFYNNEISEKSEIFDDQFSVERPDGSNFTLKIRSTKLEDSAMYFCASSFDSDQETQYFGPGTRLLVL.